Below are 25 T cell receptor beta chains sequenced from a single sample in a study of T cell clonality in common variable immunodeficiency. Repertoires were generated with immunoSEQ multiplex PCR, while TCRdb's copy carries only in-frame clones and drops some. The specimen has some 80,000 clones, none found just once. The specimen sequenced was peripheral blood mononuclear cells. These receptors were collected from a person between 18 and 75 years old in good health.

Only a few counts were recorded for this clone. Read sequence stops 3 residues before the CDR3 end, and the germline J gene provides the missing end. This chain joins TRBV18 and TRBJ2-1, with 13 bases lining up with TRBD2. The junction had 6 bases not matched to a gene; V was cut back by 6 bases and J by 7 bases. Germline CDR1 is KGHSH and CDR2 is LQKENI. This CDR3 spans 15 amino acids. The CDR3 DNA, read in part, is TGTGCCAGCTCGGGGACTAGCGGGACCTGGAATGAG. Protein sequence: CASSGTSGTWNE. Given in full, the CDR3 is CASSGTSGTWNEQFF.

This clone was seen repeatedly, ten times or more. The read stops 3 residues short of the end of the CDR3; the missing end is completed from the germline J gene. The J gene is TRBJ2-7, the V gene TRBV29-1; 10 nucleotides match TRBD2. The CDR3 is made up of 14 amino acids. The germline gives CDR1 SQVTM, CDR2 ANQGSEA. With V trimmed by 1 base and J by 2 bases, 2 bases remained unmatched. CDR3 DNA (partial): TGCAGCGTTGAAGGGACTAGCGGACCCTACGAG. Translated, it gives CSVEGTSGPYE. The entire CDR3 is CSVEGTSGPYEQYF.

This clone was found many times. The missing CDR3 end, 3 residues past where the read stops, is filled in from the germline J gene. This chain links TRBV14 with TRBJ2-3, with 13 bases identical to TRBD2. This CDR3 spans 17 amino acids. Germline V CDR1 and CDR2: SGHDN, FVKESK. J gave up 7 bases and V 0 bases, and 7 bases lay outside the gene matches. This CDR3 is CASSQEKLAGGPNTQYF. CDR3 DNA, as far as it was read: TGTGCCAGCAGCCAAGAGAAACTAGCGGGAGGGCCGAATACG. Full variable domain (missing parts from reference TRBV14 and TRBJ2-3): EAGVTQFPSHSVIEKGQTVTLRCDPISGHDNLYWYRRVMGKEIKFLLHFVKESKQDESGMPNNRFLAERTGGTYSTLKVQPAELEDSGVYFCASSQEKLAGGPNTQYFGPGTRLTVL.

This clone was counted at least ten times. The read comes to an end 3 residues before the CDR3 does, leaving the germline J gene to fill in the end. J is TRBJ2-7 and V is TRBV19, with D uncertain. Germline CDR1 reads LNHDA; CDR2 reads SQIVND (reference sequence). This CDR3 contains 13 residues. V was shortened by 5 bases and J by 2 bases, with 10 bases between the two germline ends. CDR3: CASSPGPTYEQYF. The covered CDR3 bases are TGTGCCAGTAGTCCGGGTCCCACCTACGAG.

This clone was counted ten times or more. Sequencing ends 3 residues short of the CDR3 end; the germline J gene provides the rest. The rearrangement uses TRBV19 and TRBJ2-2, with 7 bases matching TRBD1. With V trimmed by 6 bases and J by 4 bases, 8 bases remained unmatched. From germline, CDR1 is LNHDA and CDR2 SQIVND (reference sequence). CDR3 length: 15 amino acids. CDR3 bases read: TGTGCCAGTAGCTTCGACAGGGTCAGCACCGGGGAG. This translates into CASSFDRVSTGE. The CDR3 reads in full as CASSFDRVSTGELFF.

This clone was counted ten times or more. The read halts 3 residues ahead of the CDR3 end, with the missing end drawn from the germline J gene. This chain links TRBV28 with TRBJ1-5; TRBD1 agrees at 8 bases. The CDR3 sequence is 15 residues long. From germline, CDR1 is MDHEN and CDR2 SYDVKM. V trimming: 6 bases; J trimming: 7 bases; junction bases outside the gene matches: 11. CDR3 sequence reads: CASRRGQGAGQPQHF. The sequenced part of the CDR3 DNA is TGTGCCAGCAGACGGGGGCAGGGGGCCGGGCAGCCC.

In its sample, this clone was seen many times. The read stops 3 residues short of the end of the CDR3; the missing end is completed from the germline J gene. The V gene is TRBV20-1, the J gene TRBJ2-2, with TRBD2 matching over 10 bases. V lost 5 bases, J lost 4 bases, and 10 bases stayed unmatched. The germline CDR1 and CDR2 sequences are DFQATT and SNEGSKA (reference sequence). The CDR3 spans 16 residues. The part of the CDR3 DNA that was read is TGCAGTGCTCACGGGCATAGCGGGAGGCGCACCGGGGAG. Protein product: CSAHGHSGRRTGE. The whole CDR3 region reads CSAHGHSGRRTGELFF.

This clone was counted many times. The read ends 3 residues early relative to the CDR3; the germline J gene fills the gap. This chain links TRBV20-1 with TRBJ2-7, with TRBD2 matching 10 bases. The V segment lost 5 bases and the J segment 2 bases; nucleotides outside the gene matches: 12. The V gene's germline CDR1 is DFQATT and CDR2 SNEGSKA (reference sequence). The length of the CDR3 is 16 residues. The CDR3 loop reads CSAVRLAGPPPYEQYF. Incomplete CDR3 DNA: TGCAGTGCTGTGAGACTAGCGGGCCCCCCTCCCTACGAG.

This clone was counted ten times or more. With the read ending 3 residues before the CDR3 end, the germline J gene is used to fill in that end. The gene calls are TRBV9 and TRBJ2-1; TRBD2 agrees at 8 bases. With 1 base clipped from V and 8 bases from J, the junction kept 11 bases outside the gene matches. Germline assignment: CDR1 SGDLS and CDR2 YYNGEE. This CDR3 has 16 residues. This CDR3 reads CASSVLGGGWGDEQFF. The part of the CDR3 DNA that was read is TGTGCCAGCAGCGTACTCGGGGGGGGATGGGGGGATGAG.

This clone has at least ten counts. The sequenced part of the CDR3 DNA is TGTGCCAGCAGCCCCCAAACTACAACTAATGAAAAA. This gives the protein CASSPQTTTNEK. The CDR3 in full is CASSPQTTTNEKLFF. The chain recombines TRBV7-9 with TRBJ1-4; D is undetermined. The CDR3 extends 3 residues past the end of the read, so its final part is completed from the germline J gene. Trimming left V 5 bases short and J 0 bases short, with 10 bases between. CDR1 is SEHNR and CDR2 is FQNEAQ in the germline V gene (reference sequence). The CDR3 extends over 15 amino acids.

This clone was counted ten times or more. The sequence runs out 3 residues before the end of the CDR3; the remainder is reconstructed from the germline J gene. The chain has TRBV11-2 and TRBJ2-5; D not resolved. V shed 6 bases and J shed 2 bases, with 10 bases lying between them. Germline V lookup: CDR1 SGHAT, CDR2 FQNNGV. The CDR3 length is 13 residues. The DNA read from the CDR3 is TGTGCCAGCAGAAATGCGCCACAAGAGACC. As protein: CASRNAPQET. The CDR3 in full is CASRNAPQETQYF.

In this sample, this clone turned up many times. The sequenced fragment ends 3 residues before the CDR3 boundary, so the rest is inferred from the germline J gene. V is TRBV5-1 and J is TRBJ2-2; 13 bases line up with TRBD2. Trimming took 4 bases from V and 4 from J; bases not matched to a gene: 4. Germline V gene lookup returns CDR1 SGHRS and CDR2 YFSETQ. There are 16 residues in the CDR3. The CDR3 loop is CASSRTSGSLTGELFF. CDR3 DNA (partial): TGCGCCAGCAGCCGGACTAGCGGGAGCCTCACCGGGGAG.

In its sample, this clone was seen many times. The CDR3 goes on 3 residues after the read ends, and that part is filled in from the germline J gene. The chain is built from TRBV5-1 and TRBJ1-3; D is unclear. The CDR3 contains 14 residues. From germline, CDR1 is SGHRS and CDR2 YFSETQ. V was pared by 4 bases and J by 2 bases, with 10 bases between. This chain's CDR3 is CASSPGQPGNTIYF. CDR3 DNA, as far as it was read: TGCGCCAGCAGCCCTGGGCAGCCTGGAAACACC.

This clone was picked up many times. The read falls 3 residues short of the CDR3 end, and the missing part is taken from the germline J gene. The gene calls are TRBV4-1 and TRBJ2-1; 10 positions match TRBD2. V gave up 1 base and J gave up 2 bases; unmatched junction bases: 2. The CDR3 is 16 residues long. The germline V gene encodes CDR1 MGHRA and CDR2 YSYEKL. Incomplete CDR3 DNA: TGCGCCAGCAGCCAAGGGACTAGCGGTACCTACAATGAG. The encoded protein is CASSQGTSGTYNE. The full CDR3 reads CASSQGTSGTYNEQFF.

The sample holds many counts of this clone. CDR3 DNA (partial): TGTGCCAGCTCCCCCGGGACTAGCCTCTACGAG. It yields the protein CASSPGTSLYE. The CDR3 in its entirety is CASSPGTSLYEQYF. The chain links TRBV18 to TRBJ2-7, with 9 positions matching TRBD2. The read ends 3 residues shy of where the CDR3 ends; the end is completed using the germline J gene. CDR1 is KGHSH and CDR2 is LQKENI in the germline V gene. The V gene end was trimmed by 6 bases and the J gene end by 3 bases; junction bases not matched to a gene: 6. This CDR3 has 14 amino acids.

This clone was seen many times. The read is 3 residues too short to cover the CDR3 end, so that end is filled in from the germline J gene. The V and J genes are TRBV20-1 and TRBJ2-7; 10 bases are shared with TRBD1. The V gene end was trimmed by 6 bases and the J gene end by 3 bases; junction bases not matched to a gene: 5. This CDR3 has 13 amino acids. Germline V CDR1 and CDR2: DFQATT, SNEGSKA (reference sequence). The CDR3 DNA, read in part, is TGCAGTGCCCCTCGGACAGGGGGCTACGAG. Amino acids: CSAPRTGGYE. The full CDR3 protein reads CSAPRTGGYEQYF.

This clone was picked up many times. The read ends 3 residues early relative to the CDR3; the germline J gene fills the gap. The chain employs TRBV20-1 and TRBJ2-7; D possibly corresponds to TRBD2 (5 bases). The CDR3 runs to 15 residues. Trimming cost V 0 bases and J 0 bases, with 12 bases left between them. Germline lookup yields CDR1 DFQATT and CDR2 SNEGSKA (reference sequence). The sequenced CDR3 bases are TGCAGTGCTAGAGATCAAGGCGAGGGCTCCTACGAG. Translating it yields CSARDQGEGSYE. The complete CDR3 protein is CSARDQGEGSYEQYF.

This clone was found many times. From the germline J gene comes the end of the CDR3, since the read stops 3 residues before it. The chain joins TRBV6-2 or TRBV6-3 to TRBJ2-1, with 7 positions matching TRBD1. V lost 5 bases, J lost 8 bases, and 6 bases stayed unmatched. This CDR3 comprises 13 residues. Germline values: CDR1 MNHEY, CDR2 SVGEGT. The CDR3 region is CASSTGQWDEQFF. The CDR3 bases that were read are TGTGCCAGCAGTACGGGACAGTGGGATGAG.

This clone was counted ten times or more. Sequencing ends 3 residues short of the CDR3 end; the germline J gene provides the rest. The chain has TRBV19 and TRBJ1-5, with 10 bases identical to TRBD1. This CDR3 region has 15 residues. Looked up from germline, CDR1 is LNHDA and CDR2 is SQIVND (reference sequence). V dropped 8 bases and J dropped 2; count of bases not matched to a gene: 6. The sequenced CDR3 bases are TGTGCCAGTGACAGGGGGCAGGTTGGCAATCAGCCC. This encodes CASDRGQVGNQP. The whole CDR3 protein reads CASDRGQVGNQPQHF. Complete variable domain (other parts from reference TRBV19 and TRBJ1-5): DGGITQSPKYLFRKEGQNVTLSCEQNLNHDAMYWYRQDPGQGLRLIYYSQIVNDFQKGDIAEGYSVSREKKESFPLTVTSAQKNPTAFYLCASDRGQVGNQPQHFGDGTRLSIL.

This clone came up many times. The CDR3 is cut off 3 residues early in the read; its end comes from the germline J gene. The chain recombines TRBV20-1 with TRBJ1-5, with 8 bases fitting TRBD1. The CDR3 has 16 residues. Germline V gene data show CDR1 as DFQATT and CDR2 as SNEGSKA (reference sequence). Trimming cost V 0 bases and J 0 bases; bases outside gene matches: 4. The covered CDR3 bases are TGCAGTGCTAGAGAGGGGACAGGTAATAGCAATCAGCCC. Translating it yields CSAREGTGNSNQP. The whole CDR3 protein is CSAREGTGNSNQPQHF.

This clone has ten or more counts. From the germline J gene comes the end of the CDR3, since the read stops 3 residues before it. The chain employs TRBV11-2 and TRBJ2-2; unclear D gene. CDR1 and CDR2 from the germline V gene are SGHAT and FQNNGV. This CDR3 has 13 amino acids. Trimming removed 7 bases at V and 7 bases at J, with 13 bases between. CDR3 in amino acids: CASTLWRNGELFF. The sequenced CDR3 bases are TGTGCCAGCACCCTTTGGCGGAACGGGGAG.

This clone appeared many times. The missing CDR3 end, 3 residues past where the read stops, is filled in from the germline J gene. This rearrangement joins TRBV29-1 to TRBJ2-1; TRBD2 aligns across 7 bases. The CDR3 is made up of 14 amino acids. CDR1 SQVTM and CDR2 ANQGSEA come from the germline V gene. V shed 4 bases and J 5 bases; nucleotides not matched to a gene: 8. The CDR3 sequence: CSVGPSGINNEQFF. The covered CDR3 bases are TGCAGCGTTGGTCCCAGCGGGATCAACAATGAG.

This clone is labeled medium-sized. The read gets to within 3 residues of the CDR3 end, and the germline J gene fills in the rest. The genes are TRBV20-1 and TRBJ1-5; D call uncertain. Per the germline V gene, CDR1 is DFQATT and CDR2 is SNEGSKA (reference sequence). The CDR3 has 15 residues. Trimming removed 7 bases at V and 8 bases at J, with 24 bases between. The CDR3 protein is CSVRGLAAWGEPQHF. The CDR3 DNA, read in part, is TGCAGTGTTCGAGGACTAGCGGCTTGGGGTGAGCCC.

The table lists this clone with many counts. Read coverage stops 3 residues before the CDR3 terminus; the germline J gene supplies the remainder. V and J are TRBV5-5 and TRBJ2-5; TRBD2 is a possible D gene (6 bases). Germline assignment: CDR1 SGHKS and CDR2 YYEKEE (reference sequence). The CDR3 runs 13 residues. The germline V and J ends were trimmed by 6 bases and 5 bases, with 14 bases remaining between them. The CDR3 region is CASTTSSGETQYF. The part of the CDR3 DNA that was read is TGTGCCAGCACCACTAGCTCGGGTGAGACC.

This clone was counted at least ten times. The CDR3 is cut off 3 residues early in the read; its end comes from the germline J gene. The chain links TRBV7-2 to TRBJ1-5; 7 nucleotides agree with TRBD1. The CDR3 extends over 15 amino acids. Trimming took 5 bases from V and 1 from J; bases not matched to a gene: 5. Germline V gene data show CDR1 as SGHTA and CDR2 as FQGNSA. The CDR3 DNA, read in part, is TGTGCCAGCAGCCCGTCAGGGGGAAGCAATCAGCCC. Its translation is CASSPSGGSNQP. The whole CDR3 sequence reads CASSPSGGSNQPQHF.